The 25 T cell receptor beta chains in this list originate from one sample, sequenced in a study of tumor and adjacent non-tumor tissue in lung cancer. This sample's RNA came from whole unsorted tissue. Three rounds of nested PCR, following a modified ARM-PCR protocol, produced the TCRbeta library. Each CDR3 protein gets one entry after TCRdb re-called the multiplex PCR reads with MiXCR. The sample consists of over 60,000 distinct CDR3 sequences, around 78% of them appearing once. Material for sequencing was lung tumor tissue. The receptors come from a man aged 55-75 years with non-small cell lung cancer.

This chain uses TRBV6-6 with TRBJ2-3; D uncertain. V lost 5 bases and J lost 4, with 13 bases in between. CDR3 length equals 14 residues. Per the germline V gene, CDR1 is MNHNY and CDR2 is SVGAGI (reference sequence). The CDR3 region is CASSTPLKADTQYF. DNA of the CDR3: TGTGCCAGCAGTACCCCACTTAAGGCAGATACGCAGTATTTT.

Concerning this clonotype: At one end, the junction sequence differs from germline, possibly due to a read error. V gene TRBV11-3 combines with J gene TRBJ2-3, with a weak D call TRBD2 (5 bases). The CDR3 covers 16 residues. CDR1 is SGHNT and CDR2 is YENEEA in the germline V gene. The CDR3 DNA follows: TGTGCCAACAGCTCCGGGCTAGCAGATAGCGTAGATACGCAGTATTTT. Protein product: CANSSGLADSVDTQYF.

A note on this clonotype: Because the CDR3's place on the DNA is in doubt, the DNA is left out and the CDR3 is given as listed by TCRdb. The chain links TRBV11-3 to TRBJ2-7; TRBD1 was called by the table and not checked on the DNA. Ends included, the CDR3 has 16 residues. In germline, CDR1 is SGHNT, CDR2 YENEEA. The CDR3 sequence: CASSLGFGTGNYEHYF.

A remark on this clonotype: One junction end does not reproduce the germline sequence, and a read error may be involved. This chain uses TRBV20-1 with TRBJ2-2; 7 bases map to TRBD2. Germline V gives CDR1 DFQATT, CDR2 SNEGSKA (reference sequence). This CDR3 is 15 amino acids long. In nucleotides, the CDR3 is TGCACTGCTACCCGAGTACAGGAACTAAGCGGGGAGCTATTTTTT. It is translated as CTATRVQELSGELFF.

The CDR3 coding sequence is TGTGCCAGCCGACCTTTTGTGGGACAAAGAAGAGAAGCTTTCTTT. It specifies CASRPFVGQRREAFF. The rearrangement links TRBV6-2 or TRBV6-3 to TRBJ1-1, with D possibly being TRBD1 (6 bases). This CDR3 contains 15 residues. The germline V gene has CDR1 MNHEY and CDR2 SVGEGT. Trimming left V 8 bases short and J 8 bases short, with 24 bases between.

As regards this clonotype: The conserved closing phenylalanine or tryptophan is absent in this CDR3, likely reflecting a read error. In nucleotides, the CDR3 is TGTGCCAGCAGTGAGGGGAACAACAATGAGCAGTTCTAC. Translated: CASSEGNNNEQFY. The rearrangement uses TRBV6-4 and TRBJ2-1; the D is unclear. This CDR3 comprises 13 residues. CDR1 and CDR2 (germline): MRHNA, SNTAGT. V lost 3 bases, J lost 5 bases, and 8 bases lay in between.

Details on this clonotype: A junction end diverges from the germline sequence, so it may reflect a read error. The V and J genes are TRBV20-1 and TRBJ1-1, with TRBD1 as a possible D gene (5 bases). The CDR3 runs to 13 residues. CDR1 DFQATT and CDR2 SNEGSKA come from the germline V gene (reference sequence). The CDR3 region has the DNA TGCAGTGCTAGGGGCAGGGCGAAAAATGAAGCTCTCTTT. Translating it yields CSARGRAKNEALF.

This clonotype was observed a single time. The CDR3 spells CASRLPPNSAEQYF. In DNA, the CDR3 is TGTGCCAGCAGATTGCCTCCCAACAGTGCCGAGCAGTACTTC. The chain combines TRBV5-6 with TRBJ2-7; D is undetermined. Trimming stripped 5 bases from V and 6 bases from J, with 18 bases between. Per the germline V gene, CDR1 is SGHDT and CDR2 is YYEEEE. This CDR3 is 14 amino acids long.

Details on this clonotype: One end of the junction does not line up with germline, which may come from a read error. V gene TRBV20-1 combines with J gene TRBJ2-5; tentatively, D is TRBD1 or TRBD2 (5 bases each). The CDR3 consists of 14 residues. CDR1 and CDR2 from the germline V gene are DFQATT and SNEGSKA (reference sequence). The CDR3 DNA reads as TGCAGCGCTAGAGCCAGGGAGTCCCAAGAGACCCAGTACTTC. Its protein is CSARARESQETQYF.

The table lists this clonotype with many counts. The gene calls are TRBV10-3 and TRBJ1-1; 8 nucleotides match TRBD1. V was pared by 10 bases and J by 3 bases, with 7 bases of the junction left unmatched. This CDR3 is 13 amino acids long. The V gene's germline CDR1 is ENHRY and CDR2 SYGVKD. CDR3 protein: CARRQGLDTEAFF. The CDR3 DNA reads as TGTGCCAGACGACAGGGGTTGGACACTGAAGCTTTCTTT.

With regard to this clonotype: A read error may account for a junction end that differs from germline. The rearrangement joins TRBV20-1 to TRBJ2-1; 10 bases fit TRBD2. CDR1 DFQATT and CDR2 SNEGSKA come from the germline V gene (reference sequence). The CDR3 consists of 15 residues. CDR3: CSVITLAGLVNEQFF. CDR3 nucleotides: TGCAGTGTTATAACACTAGCGGGGTTGGTTAATGAGCAATTCTTC.

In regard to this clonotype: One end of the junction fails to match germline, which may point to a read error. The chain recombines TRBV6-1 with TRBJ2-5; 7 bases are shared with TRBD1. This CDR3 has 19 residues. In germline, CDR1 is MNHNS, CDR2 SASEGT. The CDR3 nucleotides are TGTGCCAGCAGTAAATCCCCCACGTCGGAGAGGGGGCTCGGCGAGACCCAGTACTTT. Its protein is CASSKSPTSERGLGETQYF.

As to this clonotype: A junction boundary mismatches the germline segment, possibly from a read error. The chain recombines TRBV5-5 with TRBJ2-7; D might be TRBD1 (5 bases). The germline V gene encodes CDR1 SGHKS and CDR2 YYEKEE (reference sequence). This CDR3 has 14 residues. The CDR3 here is CTSSLETVFYEQYF. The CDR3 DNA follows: TGTACCAGCAGCTTAGAGACAGTTTTCTACGAGCAGTACTTT.

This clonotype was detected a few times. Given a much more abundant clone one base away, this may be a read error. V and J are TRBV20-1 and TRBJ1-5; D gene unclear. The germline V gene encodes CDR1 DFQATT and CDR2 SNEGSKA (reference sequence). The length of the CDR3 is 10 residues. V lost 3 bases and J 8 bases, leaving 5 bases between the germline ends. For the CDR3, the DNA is TGCAGTGCTAGTGATAAGCCCCAGCATTTT. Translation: CSASDKPQHF.

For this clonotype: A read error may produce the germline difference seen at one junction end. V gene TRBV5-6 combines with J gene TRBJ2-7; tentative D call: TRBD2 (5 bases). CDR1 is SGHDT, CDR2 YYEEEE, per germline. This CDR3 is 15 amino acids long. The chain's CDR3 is CASSSRVGEVYEEYF. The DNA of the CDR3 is TGTGCCAGCAGCTCCCGGGTGGGAGAGGTCTACGAGGAGTACTTC. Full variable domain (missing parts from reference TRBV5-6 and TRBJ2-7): DAGVTQSPTHLIKTRGQQVTLRCSPKSGHDTVSWYQQALGQGPQFIFQYYEEEERQRGNFPDRFSGHQFPNYSSELNVNALLLGDSALYLCASSSRVGEVYEEYFGPGTRLTVT.

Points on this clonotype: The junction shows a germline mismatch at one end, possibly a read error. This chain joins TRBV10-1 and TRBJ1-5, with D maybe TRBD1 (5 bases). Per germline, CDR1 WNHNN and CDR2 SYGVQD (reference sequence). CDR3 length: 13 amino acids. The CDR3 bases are TGCGCCGGGGCCTGGACCGGGAATCATCCCCAACATTTT. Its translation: CAGAWTGNHPQHF.

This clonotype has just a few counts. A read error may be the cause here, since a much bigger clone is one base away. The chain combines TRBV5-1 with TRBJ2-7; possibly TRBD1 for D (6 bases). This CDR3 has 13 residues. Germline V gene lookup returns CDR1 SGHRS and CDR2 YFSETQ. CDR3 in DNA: TGCACCAGCAGCTGGGACAAGTCCTACGAGCAGTACTTC. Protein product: CTSSWDKSYEQYF.

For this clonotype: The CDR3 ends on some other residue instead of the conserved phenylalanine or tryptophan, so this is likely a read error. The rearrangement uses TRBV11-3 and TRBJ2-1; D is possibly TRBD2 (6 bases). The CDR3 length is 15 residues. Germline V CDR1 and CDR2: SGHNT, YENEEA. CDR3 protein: CASRLVAEGTGEQFL. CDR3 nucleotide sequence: TGTGCCAGCAGATTAGTAGCGGAGGGGACCGGTGAGCAGTTCTTA.

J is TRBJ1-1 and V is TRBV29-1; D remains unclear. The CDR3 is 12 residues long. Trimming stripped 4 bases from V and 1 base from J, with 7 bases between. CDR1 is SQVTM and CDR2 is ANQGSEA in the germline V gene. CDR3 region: CSVVATNTEAFF. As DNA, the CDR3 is TGCAGCGTTGTGGCTACGAACACTGAAGCTTTCTTT.

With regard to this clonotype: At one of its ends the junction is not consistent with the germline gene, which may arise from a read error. The CDR3 loop is CASSLFMFQAGFNKPQHF. CDR3 sequence (DNA): TGTGCCAGCAGTTTATTTATGTTTCAGGCGGGATTCAATAAGCCCCAGCATTTT. The chain carries TRBV28 and TRBJ1-5; D is undetermined. Looked up from germline, CDR1 is MDHEN and CDR2 is SYDVKM. The CDR3 runs to 18 residues.

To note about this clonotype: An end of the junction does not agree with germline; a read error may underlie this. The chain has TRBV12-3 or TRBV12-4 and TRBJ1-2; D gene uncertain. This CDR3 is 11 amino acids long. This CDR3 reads CASVTYDGYIF. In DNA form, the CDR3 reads TGTGCCAGCGTGACTTACGACGGCTACATCTTC.

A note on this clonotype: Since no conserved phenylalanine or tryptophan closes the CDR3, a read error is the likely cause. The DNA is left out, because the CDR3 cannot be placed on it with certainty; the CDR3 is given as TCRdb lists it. CDR3 loop: CSVETEGGELFS. V and J are TRBV29-1 and TRBJ1-4. Germline loops: CDR1 SQVTM, CDR2 ANQGSEA. The CDR3 contains 12 residues when both ends are counted.

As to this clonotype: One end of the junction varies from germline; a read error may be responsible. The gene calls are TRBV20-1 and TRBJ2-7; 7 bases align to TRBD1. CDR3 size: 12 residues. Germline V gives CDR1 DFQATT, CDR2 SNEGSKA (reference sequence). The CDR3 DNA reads TGCAATGCTCCAGGGGGTACCTACGAGCAATACTTC. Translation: CNAPGGTYEQYF.

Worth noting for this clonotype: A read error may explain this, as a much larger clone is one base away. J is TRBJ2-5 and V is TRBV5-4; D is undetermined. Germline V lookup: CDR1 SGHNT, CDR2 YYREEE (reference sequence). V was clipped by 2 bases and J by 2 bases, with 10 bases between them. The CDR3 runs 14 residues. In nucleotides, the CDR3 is TGTGCCAGCAGCTTAGGCTGGGGTCAAGAGACCCAGTACTTC. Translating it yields CASSLGWGQETQYF.

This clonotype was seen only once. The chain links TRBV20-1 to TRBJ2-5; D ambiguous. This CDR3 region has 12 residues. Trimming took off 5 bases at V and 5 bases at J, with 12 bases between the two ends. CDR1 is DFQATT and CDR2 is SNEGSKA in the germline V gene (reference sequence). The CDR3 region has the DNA TGCAGTGCTCTAAGGGTGATGGAGACCCAGTACTTC. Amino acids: CSALRVMETQYF.